One and the same sample provided the 20 T cell receptor beta chains below, sequenced in a study of blood T cell repertoires in COVID-19. The table came from immunoSEQ multiplex PCR; TCRdb's copy has only in-frame clones and leaves some out. This table holds over 250,000 clones, approximately 90% found once. Material for sequencing was PBMCs or T cells enriched from blood (not recorded which). These receptors originate from a man aged 40-55 years who had recovered from COVID-19.

This chain joins TRBV28 and TRBJ1-4, with TRBD1 identical over 9 bases. CDR1 and CDR2 from the germline V gene are MDHEN and SYDVKM. The V and J ends lost 5 bases and 8 bases, in that order; junction bases with no gene match: 6. The CDR3 sequence is 14 residues long. CDR3 bases: TGTGCCAGCAGTATACAGGGGGCGCGGGAAAAACTGTTTTTT. Translating gives CASSIQGAREKLFF.

This clone was seen just once. The V gene is TRBV11-3, the J gene TRBJ1-2, with TRBD1 identical over 7 bases. The CDR3 is 17 residues long. J lost 8 bases, V lost 3 bases, and 18 bases had no gene match. Germline V gives CDR1 SGHNT, CDR2 YENEEA. The chain's CDR3 is CASSFLNLGGGLEGYTF. The CDR3, as DNA: TGTGCCAGCAGCTTCCTTAATCTAGGGGGCGGACTTGAAGGCTACACCTTC.

The chain uses TRBV28 and TRBJ2-7, with a tentative D call TRBD2 (5 bases). Deletions cut 6 bases from V and 3 bases from J, with 12 bases between. Germline V gene data show CDR1 as MDHEN and CDR2 as SYDVKM. The CDR3 is made up of 13 amino acids. DNA of the CDR3: TGTGCCAGCAGAGCGGAGAGCCACTACGAGCAGTACTTC. Translating it yields CASRAESHYEQYF. The full variable domain, in which reference TRBV28 and TRBJ2-7 provide the parts outside the CDR3, is DVKVTQSSRYLVKRTGEKVFLECVQDMDHENMFWYRQDPGLGLRLIYFSYDVKMKEKGDIPEGYSVSREKKERFSLILESASTNQTSMYLCASRAESHYEQYFGPGTRLTVT.

V gene TRBV11-3 combines with J gene TRBJ1-2; no clear D. The V gene lost 8 bases and the J gene lost 5 bases, with 27 bases spanning the gap. Germline-derived CDR1 and CDR2 are SGHNT and YENEEA. CDR3 length: 17 amino acids. The CDR3 spells CASASVTPRREPYGYTF. The DNA for the CDR3 is TGTGCCAGCGCCTCCGTTACCCCGAGGAGGGAACCATATGGCTACACCTTC.

The chain employs TRBV27 and TRBJ2-2; D possibly corresponds to TRBD2 (6 bases). Germline V lookup: CDR1 MNHEY, CDR2 SMNVEV (reference sequence). The CDR3 is 18 amino acids. Trimming shortened V by 6 bases and J by 4 bases, and 24 bases separated the two germline ends. The CDR3 DNA reads TGTGCCAGCAGCTCTCGGTCAAAGGTTGGGGGGAGCACCGGGGAGCTGTTTTTT. Translated: CASSSRSKVGGSTGELFF.

As to this clone: Other DNA sequences in the sample encode the same CDR3. The chain recombines TRBV5-1 with TRBJ2-1, with D perhaps TRBD2 (6 bases). CDR1 and CDR2 from the germline V gene are SGHRS and YFSETQ. CDR3 length: 16 residues. V lost 0 bases to trimming and J lost 0 bases, with 10 bases between them. CDR3 amino acids: CASSLVGGSSYNEQFF. The CDR3 DNA reads TGCGCCAGCAGCTTGGTGGGAGGATCCTCCTACAATGAGCAGTTCTTC.

The table lists this clone with a few counts. The chain links TRBV2 to TRBJ2-4, with D uncertain. Trimming shortened V by 2 bases and J by 7 bases, and 12 bases separated the two germline ends. Germline CDR1 is SNHLY and CDR2 is FYNNEI. This CDR3 comprises 14 residues. CDR3 in DNA: TGTGCCAGCAGTGAACAAGACACCGGCAACATTCAGTACTTC. This translates into CASSEQDTGNIQYF.

This rearrangement joins TRBV4-1 to TRBJ2-1; tentative D call: TRBD2 (6 bases). V lost 3 bases and J 5 bases, leaving 20 bases between the germline ends. CDR1 and CDR2 from the germline V gene are MGHRA and YSYEKL. CDR3 length equals 17 residues. The chain's CDR3 is CASSHGSWLADNNEQFF. The CDR3 DNA sequence: TGCGCCAGCAGCCATGGGAGTTGGTTAGCGGACAACAATGAGCAGTTCTTC.

The chain has TRBV7-3 and TRBJ2-7; D perhaps matches TRBD2 (5 bases). This CDR3 spans 13 amino acids. Trimming cost V 2 bases and J 1 base, with 6 bases left between them. The germline V gene has CDR1 SGHTA and CDR2 FQGTGA. CDR3 DNA sequence: TGTGCCAGCAGCTTATCGGGATCCTACGAGCAGTACTTC. This codes for CASSLSGSYEQYF.

The chain uses TRBV6-6 and TRBJ2-2; tentative D call: TRBD2 (5 bases). This CDR3 is built from 15 residues. CDR1 and CDR2 from the germline V gene are MNHNY and SVGAGI (reference sequence). Trimming took 2 bases from V and 8 from J, leaving 15 bases between them. CDR3 residues: CASSYIGVWAGELFF. CDR3 sequence (DNA): TGTGCCAGCAGTTACATCGGGGTGTGGGCGGGGGAGCTGTTTTTT.

V usage is TRBV5-1 and J usage is TRBJ2-7, with 14 bases matching TRBD2. The CDR3 extends over 19 amino acids. V lost 4 bases to trimming and J lost 0 bases; unmatched junction nucleotides: 12. Germline V CDR1 and CDR2: SGHRS, YFSETQ. Written as DNA, the CDR3 is TGCGCCAGCAGCCCGGTGAAGACTAGCGGGAGGGCCGGCTCCTACGAGCAGTACTTC. The encoded protein is CASSPVKTSGRAGSYEQYF.

V and J are TRBV19 and TRBJ1-2, with no clear D. Trimming removed 5 bases from V and 3 bases from J, with 16 bases in between. This CDR3 is 15 amino acids long. The germline V gene has CDR1 LNHDA and CDR2 SQIVND (reference sequence). CDR3 sequence reads: CASSSQLRDYYGYTF. CDR3 nucleotide sequence: TGTGCCAGTAGTTCTCAACTCCGGGATTACTATGGCTACACCTTC.

This rearrangement joins TRBV10-3 to TRBJ1-3, with TRBD1 matching over 7 bases. The CDR3 is 14 amino acids. The germline CDR1 and CDR2 sequences are ENHRY and SYGVKD. V shed 5 bases, J shed 0 bases, and the junction held 1 base outside the gene matches. The CDR3 region is CAISRTGSGNTIYF. The CDR3 coding sequence is TGTGCCATCAGTAGGACAGGCTCTGGAAACACCATATATTTT.

This chain joins TRBV9 and TRBJ2-1, with a tentative D call TRBD1 (6 bases). The V and J ends lost 4 bases and 1 base respectively, with 15 bases between them. This CDR3 region has 16 residues. Germline V gives CDR1 SGDLS, CDR2 YYNGEE. CDR3 protein: CASSLNRDTSYNEQFF. As DNA, the CDR3 is TGTGCCAGCAGCCTAAACCGGGACACATCCTACAATGAGCAGTTCTTC.

This clone was counted ten times or more. This chain connects TRBV5-6 to TRBJ2-1, with a weak D call TRBD1 (6 bases). This CDR3 is built from 14 residues. Germline V CDR1 and CDR2: SGHDT, YYEEEE. Between the trimmed V and J ends, which lost 4 bases and 3 bases, there was a span of 11 bases. In nucleotides, the CDR3 is TGTGCCAGCAGCGGCCAGGGGTACTACAATGAGCAGTTCTTC. The encoded protein is CASSGQGYYNEQFF.

This rearrangement joins TRBV5-7 to TRBJ1-1, with a possible D match to TRBD1 (5 bases). TRBV5-7 is placed among ORFs of uncertain function. The CDR3 totals 15 residues. V was trimmed by 0 bases and J by 1 base, leaving 10 bases between them. In nucleotides, the CDR3 is TGTGCCAGCAGCTTGGAACGGGGGGGGAACACTGAAGCTTTCTTT. Protein: CASSLERGGNTEAFF.

This chain uses TRBV29-1 with TRBJ2-3; 7 bases fit TRBD2. The CDR3 covers 19 residues. Germline values: CDR1 SQVTM, CDR2 ANQGSEA. Trimming at V came to 4 bases and at J to 2 bases, leaving 21 bases not matched to a gene. The CDR3 nucleotides are TGCAGCGTTGTATCGACTAGCCCGGTGAACCGTGCCCTCACAGATACGCAGTATTTT. This encodes CSVVSTSPVNRALTDTQYF.

The chain recombines TRBV11-3 with TRBJ2-7; 8 nucleotides align to TRBD1. The CDR3 sequence is 17 residues long. CDR1 and CDR2 from the germline V gene are SGHNT and YENEEA. The trim removed 1 base at V and 6 bases at J, leaving 14 bases unmatched. Here the CDR3 DNA reads TGTGCCAGCAGCTTAGTGTTGTTTGGAACAGGGGGTCGCGAGCAGTACTTC. This sequence encodes CASSLVLFGTGGREQYF.

The chain is built from TRBV7-2 and TRBJ1-5, with 8 bases lining up with TRBD1. The CDR3 is 17 amino acids. The germline V gene encodes CDR1 SGHTA and CDR2 FQGNSA. The J segment lost 2 bases and the V segment lost 3 bases, leaving 9 bases of the junction unmatched. In DNA, the CDR3 is TGTGCCAGCAGCTTTGGACAGGGTTTAAGGGGCAATCAGCCCCAGCATTTT. Translation: CASSFGQGLRGNQPQHF.

The gene calls are TRBV28 and TRBJ1-5; 8 bases match TRBD1. V lost 5 bases and J lost 2; bases outside the gene matches: 5. This CDR3 is 15 amino acids long. Germline assignment: CDR1 MDHEN and CDR2 SYDVKM. CDR3 in amino acids: CASSAPGQGNQPQHF. CDR3 in DNA: TGTGCCAGCAGTGCCCCGGGACAGGGCAATCAGCCCCAGCATTTT.